The TCR beta chain described here comes from a study of blood T cells in healthy people across ages. Study findings and constraints: Any conclusive comparison of naive versus antigen-experienced cells was prevented by using unsorted PBMCs.

There are many counts of this clonotype. Its antigen is undetermined. A second PCR, run for about 6 to 11 cycles, used a sample-barcoded 5' primer plus a J-beta primer mix. Via MiXCR, TCRdb re-called the 5' RACE reads, giving one row per CDR3 protein. The sample consists of roughly 800,000 distinct CDR3 sequences, about 25% of them appearing once. The length of the CDR3 is 14 residues. Germline V CDR1 and CDR2: SNHLY, FYNNEI. The V and J ends lost 4 bases and 4 bases respectively, with 13 bases between them. These data also formed part of another study, on T cells of mothers and their children.

The V gene is TRBV2, the J gene TRBJ2-5; weak D call: TRBD1 (6 bases). The receptor comes from a boy aged 5-17 years in good health. The material sequenced was blood. The CDR3 loop reads CASSGNQGPETQYF. The CDR3 DNA follows: TGTGCCAGCAGTGGGAATCAGGGGCCAGAGACCCAGTACTTC.